The subject of this entry is one T cell receptor beta chain. There is no known antigen for this receptor. Within one base of it there is no much larger clone, and no base qualities were kept. These data come from a study of cytotoxic CD8 clonotypes in ibrutinib-treated CLL (dated by TCRdb to 2020 to 2022). In the study overall: The cohort was composed of some ten relapsed/refractory and roughly 15 treatment-naive patients; IGHV unmutated status was identified in some 17 patients. On average, each sample had roughly 250,000 productive templates and tens of thousands of productive rearrangements. The response samples were drawn at a median of roughly twelve months into treatment, with a range of roughly 6 to 40 months. Responses were partial in some 24 patients and complete in 2; after median around 65 months follow-up, some 15 stayed in remission and 12 progressed. Of the 80 to 95 participants in the trial, about two dozen had longitudinal samples available. Cryopreserved peripheral blood mononuclear cells were obtained before treatment, at response, and at either sustained remission or disease progression.

Paper-wide results and their limitations: Lymph node repertoires were not examined, and the timing of sampling was not matched between patients in sustained remission and those whose disease progressed. Public clonotypes were rare and either shrank or stayed stable during treatment, and the rise in clonality at ibrutinib response reflected expansion of private clonotypes. Baseline clonality exceeded that of age-matched healthy donors and correlated strongly with circulating CD8+ T-cell counts. Clonality rose at ibrutinib response, remained stable during sustained remission, and dropped back toward baseline at progression.

On a MiSeq, deep resolution sequencing aimed for a depth between 1 in 1 million and 1 in 200,000 T cells, with each clonotype covered 10x on average. The immunoSEQ hsTCRB Kit was used to generate the TCR beta libraries. As for how the authors treated the data: Data were analyzed with ImmunoSEQ Data Assistant and ImmunoSEQ Analyzer, with V, D and J genes assigned per IMGT definitions. Clonality, with values ranging from 0 to 1, was calculated as one minus the normalized Shannon entropy of productive rearrangement frequencies. Only overrepresented clonotypes making up at least 0.05% of each patient's repertoire were included in the public clonotype analysis. Repertoires from some 13 age-matched healthy donors in immuneACCESS were used as clonality controls. TCRdb provides this immuneACCESS table in a form limited to in-frame rearrangements. Some clones are lacking; in checked studies, under half of them reflect an unresolved V gene, and why the rest are absent is not known. The DNA gave D and trimming, while V, J and clone size come from that table. In all, the sample holds some 300,000 clones, and 80% of those were seen once. The top ten constitute about 6.3% of the sample.

V is trimmed back by 2 bases and J by 5 bases, and the junction contains 3 bases that no gene match accounts for. The CDR3 measures 14 amino acids from cysteine to phenylalanine. The sequence is cut down to CDR3 DNA, 42 bases in frame from base 1. CDR1 and CDR2 are read off the germline V gene as KGHSH and LQKENI. For TCR beta library preparation, 1.5 to 2 micrograms of genomic DNA were extracted from the cryopreserved PBMCs. High-throughput TCR beta sequencing was performed on longitudinal blood samples from CLL patients receiving ibrutinib monotherapy. The patients took part in an open-label, single-center phase 2 trial of ibrutinib monotherapy.

The chain is made from TRBV18 and TRBJ2-1; TRBD1 lines up with 7 middle nucleotides. Specimen: PBMCs, collected before ibrutinib treatment. This TCR was recovered from a human donor with chronic lymphocytic leukemia. The CDR3 has the sequence CASSPTDRDNEQFF. The DNA sequence is given as TGTGCCAGCTCACCAACTGACAGGGACAATGAGCAGTTCTTC. Beyond the CDR3, the reference TRBV18 and TRBJ2-1 genes provide the residues; the full variable domain reads: NAGVMQNPRHLVRRRGQEARLRCSPMKGHSHVYWYRQLPEEGLKFMVYLQKENIIDESGMPKERFSAEFPKEGPSILRIQQVVRGDSAAYFCASSPTDRDNEQFFGPGTRLTVL.